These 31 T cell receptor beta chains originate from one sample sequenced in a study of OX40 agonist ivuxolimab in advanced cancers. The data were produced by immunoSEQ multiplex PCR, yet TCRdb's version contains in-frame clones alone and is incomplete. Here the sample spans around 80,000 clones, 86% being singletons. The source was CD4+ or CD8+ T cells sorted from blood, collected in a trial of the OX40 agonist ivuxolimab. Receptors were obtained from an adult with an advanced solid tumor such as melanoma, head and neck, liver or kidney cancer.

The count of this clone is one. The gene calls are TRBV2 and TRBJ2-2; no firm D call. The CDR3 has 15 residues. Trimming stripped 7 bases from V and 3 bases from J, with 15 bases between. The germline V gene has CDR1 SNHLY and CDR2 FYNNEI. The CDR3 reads CASTAVVSDTGELFF. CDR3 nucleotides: TGTGCCAGCACCGCTGTGGTTTCGGACACCGGGGAGCTGTTTTTT.

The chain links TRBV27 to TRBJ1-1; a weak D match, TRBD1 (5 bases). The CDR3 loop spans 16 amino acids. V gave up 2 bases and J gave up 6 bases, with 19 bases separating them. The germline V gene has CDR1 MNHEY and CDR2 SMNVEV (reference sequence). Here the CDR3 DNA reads TGTGCCAGCAGTTTACCCCGATGGGGCAGAATCCCTGAAGCTTTCTTT. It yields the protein CASSLPRWGRIPEAFF.

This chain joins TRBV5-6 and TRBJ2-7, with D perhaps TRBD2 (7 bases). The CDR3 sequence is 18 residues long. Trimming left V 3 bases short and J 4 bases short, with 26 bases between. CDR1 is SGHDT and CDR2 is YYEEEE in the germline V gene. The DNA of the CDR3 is TGTGCCAGCAGCTCCATGGTTGACGGGGGGCTCACCCTTTACGAGCAGTACTTC. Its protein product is CASSSMVDGGLTLYEQYF.

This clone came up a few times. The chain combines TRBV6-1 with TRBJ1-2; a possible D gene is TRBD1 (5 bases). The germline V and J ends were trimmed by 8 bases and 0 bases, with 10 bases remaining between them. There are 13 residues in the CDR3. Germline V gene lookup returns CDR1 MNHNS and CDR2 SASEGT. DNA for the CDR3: TGTGCCAGCGGCAGGGCGGCTAACTATGGCTACACCTTC. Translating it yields CASGRAANYGYTF.

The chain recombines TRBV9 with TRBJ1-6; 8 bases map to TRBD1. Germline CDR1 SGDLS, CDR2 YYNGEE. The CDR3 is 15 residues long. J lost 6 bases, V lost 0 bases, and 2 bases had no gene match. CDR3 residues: CASSVAQGANSPLHF. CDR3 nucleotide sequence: TGTGCCAGCAGCGTAGCGCAGGGGGCTAATTCACCCCTCCACTTT.

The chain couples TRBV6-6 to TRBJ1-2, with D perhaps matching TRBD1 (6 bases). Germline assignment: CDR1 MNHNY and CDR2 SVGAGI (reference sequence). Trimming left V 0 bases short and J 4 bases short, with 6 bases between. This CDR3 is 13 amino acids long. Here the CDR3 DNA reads TGTGCCAGCAGTTACTCAGGGGGCTATGGCTACACCTTC. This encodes CASSYSGGYGYTF.

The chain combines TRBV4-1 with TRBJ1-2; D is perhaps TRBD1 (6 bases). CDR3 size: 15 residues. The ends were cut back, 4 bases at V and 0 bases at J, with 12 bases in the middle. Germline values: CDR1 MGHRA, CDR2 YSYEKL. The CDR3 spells CASSPQQGANYGYTF. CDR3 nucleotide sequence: TGCGCCAGCAGCCCACAACAGGGCGCTAACTATGGCTACACCTTC.

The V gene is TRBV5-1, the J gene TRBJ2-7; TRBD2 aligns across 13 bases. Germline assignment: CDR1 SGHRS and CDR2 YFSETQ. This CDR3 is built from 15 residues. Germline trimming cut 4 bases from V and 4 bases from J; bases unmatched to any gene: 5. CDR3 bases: TGCGCCAGCAGCAAGAGGACTAGCGGGAGTTACGAGCAGTACTTC. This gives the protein CASSKRTSGSYEQYF.

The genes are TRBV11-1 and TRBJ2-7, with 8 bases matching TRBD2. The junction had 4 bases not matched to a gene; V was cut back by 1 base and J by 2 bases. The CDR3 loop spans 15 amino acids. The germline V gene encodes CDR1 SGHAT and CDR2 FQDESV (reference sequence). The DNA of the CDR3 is TGTGCCAGCAGCTTAGTAGCGGGGCCTACCTACGAGCAGTACTTC. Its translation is CASSLVAGPTYEQYF.

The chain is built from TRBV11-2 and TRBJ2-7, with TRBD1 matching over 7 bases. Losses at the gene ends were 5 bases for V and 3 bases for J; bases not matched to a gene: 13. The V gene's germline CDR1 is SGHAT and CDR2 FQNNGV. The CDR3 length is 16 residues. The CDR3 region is CASSPQGDSFFYEQYF. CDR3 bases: TGTGCCAGCAGCCCCCAAGGGGACAGTTTTTTCTACGAGCAGTACTTC.

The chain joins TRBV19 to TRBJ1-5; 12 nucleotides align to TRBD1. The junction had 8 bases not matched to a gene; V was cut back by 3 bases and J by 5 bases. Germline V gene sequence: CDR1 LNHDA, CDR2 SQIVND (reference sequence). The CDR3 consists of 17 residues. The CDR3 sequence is CASSILGQGAGDQPQHF. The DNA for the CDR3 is TGTGCCAGTAGTATTTTGGGACAGGGGGCGGGAGATCAGCCCCAGCATTTT.

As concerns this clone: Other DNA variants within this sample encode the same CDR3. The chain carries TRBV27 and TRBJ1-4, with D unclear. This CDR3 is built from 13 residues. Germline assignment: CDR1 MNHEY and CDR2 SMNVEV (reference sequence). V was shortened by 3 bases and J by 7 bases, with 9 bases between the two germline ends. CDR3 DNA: TGTGCCAGCAGTTTCCGGGTCGGTGAAAAACTGTTTTTT. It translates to CASSFRVGEKLFF. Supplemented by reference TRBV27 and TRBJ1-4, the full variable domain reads EAQVTQNPRYLITVTGKKLTVTCSQNMNHEYMSWYRQDPGLGLRQIYYSMNVEVTDKGDVPEGYKVSRKEKRNFPLILESPSPNQTSLYFCASSFRVGEKLFFGSGTQLSVL.

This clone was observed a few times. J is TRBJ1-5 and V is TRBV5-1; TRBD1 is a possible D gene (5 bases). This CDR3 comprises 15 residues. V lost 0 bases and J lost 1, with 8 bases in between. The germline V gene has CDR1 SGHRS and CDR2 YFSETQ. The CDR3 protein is CASSLAGASNQPQHF. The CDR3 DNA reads TGCGCCAGCAGCTTGGCCGGGGCCAGCAATCAGCCCCAGCATTTT.

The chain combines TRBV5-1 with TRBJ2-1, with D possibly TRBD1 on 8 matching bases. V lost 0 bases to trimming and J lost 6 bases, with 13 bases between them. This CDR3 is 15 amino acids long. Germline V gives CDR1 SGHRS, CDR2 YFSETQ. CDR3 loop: CASSLADREGNEQFF. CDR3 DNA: TGCGCCAGCAGCTTGGCGGACAGGGAGGGCAATGAGCAGTTCTTC. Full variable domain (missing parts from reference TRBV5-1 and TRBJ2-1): KAGVTQTPRYLIKTRGQQVTLSCSPISGHRSVSWYQQTPGQGLQFLFEYFSETQRNKGNFPGRFSGRQFSNSRSEMNVSTLELGDSALYLCASSLADREGNEQFFGPGTRLTVL.

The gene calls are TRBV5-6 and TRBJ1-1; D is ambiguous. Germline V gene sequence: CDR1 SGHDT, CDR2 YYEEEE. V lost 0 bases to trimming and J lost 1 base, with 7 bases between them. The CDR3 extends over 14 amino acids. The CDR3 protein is CASSLAVGNTEAFF. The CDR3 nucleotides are TGTGCCAGCAGCTTGGCCGTGGGGAACACTGAAGCTTTCTTT.

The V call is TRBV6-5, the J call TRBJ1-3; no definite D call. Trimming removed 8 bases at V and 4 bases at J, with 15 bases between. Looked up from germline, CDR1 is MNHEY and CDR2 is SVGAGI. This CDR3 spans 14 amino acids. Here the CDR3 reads CASRLHGIGNTIYF. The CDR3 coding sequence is TGTGCCAGCCGGCTACATGGAATAGGAAACACCATATATTTT.

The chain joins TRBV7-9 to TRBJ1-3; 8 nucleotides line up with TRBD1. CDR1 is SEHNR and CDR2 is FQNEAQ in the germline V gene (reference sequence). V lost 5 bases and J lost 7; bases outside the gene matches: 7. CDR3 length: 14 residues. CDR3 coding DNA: TGTGCCAGCAGCCCACAGGACAGGGAGAACACCATATATTTT. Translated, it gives CASSPQDRENTIYF.

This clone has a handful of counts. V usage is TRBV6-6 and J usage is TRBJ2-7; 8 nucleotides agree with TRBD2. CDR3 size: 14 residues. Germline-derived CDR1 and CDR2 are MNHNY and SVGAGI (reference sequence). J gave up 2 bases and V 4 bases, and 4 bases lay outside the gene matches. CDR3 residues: CASSSTSVTYEQYF. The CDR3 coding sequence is TGTGCCAGCAGTTCGACTAGCGTAACCTACGAGCAGTACTTC.

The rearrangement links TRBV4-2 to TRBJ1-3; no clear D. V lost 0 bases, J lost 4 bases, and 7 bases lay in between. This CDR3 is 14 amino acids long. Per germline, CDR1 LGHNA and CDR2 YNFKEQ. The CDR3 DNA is TGTGCCAGCAGCCAAGATTATGGGGGAAACACCATATATTTT. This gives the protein CASSQDYGGNTIYF.

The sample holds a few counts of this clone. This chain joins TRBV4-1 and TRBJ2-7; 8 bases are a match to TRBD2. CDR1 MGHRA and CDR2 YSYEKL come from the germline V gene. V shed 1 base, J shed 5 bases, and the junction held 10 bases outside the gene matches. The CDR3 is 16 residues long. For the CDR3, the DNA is TGCGCCAGCAGCCAAGTTTTTTTGCGGGAGGACCACGAGCAGTACTTC. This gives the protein CASSQVFLREDHEQYF.

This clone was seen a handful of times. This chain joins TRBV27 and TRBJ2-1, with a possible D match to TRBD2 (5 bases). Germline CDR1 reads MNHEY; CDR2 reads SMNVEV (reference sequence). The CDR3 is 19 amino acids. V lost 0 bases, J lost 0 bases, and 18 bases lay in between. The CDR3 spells CASSLSRLDYIYSYNEQFF. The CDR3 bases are TGTGCCAGCAGTTTATCCCGCCTTGACTACATCTACTCCTACAATGAGCAGTTCTTC.

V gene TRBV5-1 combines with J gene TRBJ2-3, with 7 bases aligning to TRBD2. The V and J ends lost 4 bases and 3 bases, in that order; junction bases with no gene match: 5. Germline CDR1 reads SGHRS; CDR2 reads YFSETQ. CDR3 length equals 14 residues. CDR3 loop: CASSRSGLTDTQYF. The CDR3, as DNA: TGCGCCAGCAGCCGTAGCGGGTTGACAGATACGCAGTATTTT.

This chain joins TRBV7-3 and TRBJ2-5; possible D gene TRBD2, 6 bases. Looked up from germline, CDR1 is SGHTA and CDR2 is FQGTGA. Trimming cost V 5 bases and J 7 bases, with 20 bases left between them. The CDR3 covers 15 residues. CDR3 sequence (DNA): TGTGCCAGCAGCCCGTTCGGGGACTCCCTCGGGACCCAGTACTTC. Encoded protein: CASSPFGDSLGTQYF.

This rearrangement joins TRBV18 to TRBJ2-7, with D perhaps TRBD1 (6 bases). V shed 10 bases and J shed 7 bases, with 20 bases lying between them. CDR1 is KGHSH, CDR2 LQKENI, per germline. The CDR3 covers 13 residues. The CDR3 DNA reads TGTGCCACCCGGGACACCGTCCTTGGGGAGCAGTACTTC. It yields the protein CATRDTVLGEQYF.

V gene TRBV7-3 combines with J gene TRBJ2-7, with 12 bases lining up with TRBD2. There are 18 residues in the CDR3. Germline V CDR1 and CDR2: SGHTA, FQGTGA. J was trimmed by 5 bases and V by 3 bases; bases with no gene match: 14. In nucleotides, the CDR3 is TGTGCCAGCAGCTTGGGGCTAGCGGGAGGGCGCCGTTTGGACGAGCAGTACTTC. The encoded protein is CASSLGLAGGRRLDEQYF.

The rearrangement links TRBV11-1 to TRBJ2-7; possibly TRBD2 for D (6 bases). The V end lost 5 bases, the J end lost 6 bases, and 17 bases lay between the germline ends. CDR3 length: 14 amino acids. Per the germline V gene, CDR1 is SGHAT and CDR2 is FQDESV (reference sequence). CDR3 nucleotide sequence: TGTGCCAGCAGCCCACGCGGGGTGGGGGGCGAGCAGTACTTC. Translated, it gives CASSPRGVGGEQYF.

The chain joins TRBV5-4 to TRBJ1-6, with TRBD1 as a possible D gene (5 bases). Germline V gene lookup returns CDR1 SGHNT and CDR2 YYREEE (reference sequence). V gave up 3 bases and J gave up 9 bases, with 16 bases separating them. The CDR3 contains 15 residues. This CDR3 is CASSSRDALFSPLHF. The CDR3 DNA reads TGTGCCAGCAGCTCCCGGGACGCCTTGTTTTCACCCCTCCACTTT.

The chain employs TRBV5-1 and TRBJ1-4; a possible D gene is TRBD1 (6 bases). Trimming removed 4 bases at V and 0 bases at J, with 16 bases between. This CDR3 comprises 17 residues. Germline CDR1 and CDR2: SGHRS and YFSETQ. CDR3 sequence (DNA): TGCGCCAGCAGCAACCAAGGGGGGAGTGCAACTAATGAAAAACTGTTTTTT. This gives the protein CASSNQGGSATNEKLFF.

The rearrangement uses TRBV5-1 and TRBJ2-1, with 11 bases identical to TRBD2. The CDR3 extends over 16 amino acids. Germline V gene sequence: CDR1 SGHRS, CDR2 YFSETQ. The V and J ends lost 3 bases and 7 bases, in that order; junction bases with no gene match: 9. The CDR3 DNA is TGCGCCAGCAGCTCATCTAGCGGGGGGATTAAGAATGAGCAGTTCTTC. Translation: CASSSSSGGIKNEQFF.

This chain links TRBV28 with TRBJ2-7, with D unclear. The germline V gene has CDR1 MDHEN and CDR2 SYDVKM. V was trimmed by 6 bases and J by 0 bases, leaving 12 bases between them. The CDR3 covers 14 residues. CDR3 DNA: TGTGCCAGCAGCAAACCAATGAGCTCCTACGAGCAGTACTTC. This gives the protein CASSKPMSSYEQYF.

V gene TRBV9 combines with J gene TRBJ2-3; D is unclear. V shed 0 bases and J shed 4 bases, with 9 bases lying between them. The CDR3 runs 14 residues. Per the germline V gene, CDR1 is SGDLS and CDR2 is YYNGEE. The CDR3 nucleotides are TGTGCCAGCAGCGTAGATTTGGTTCCAGATACGCAGTATTTT. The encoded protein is CASSVDLVPDTQYF.